This T cell receptor beta chain was recovered during a study of T cell repertoires in cytomegalovirus infection. Study-level findings and limits: HLA-C-restricted CMV-specific TCR beta clonotypes were dominant in the ex vivo response.

About this clonotype itself: Its antigen is as yet unknown.

Germline loops: CDR1 ENHRY, CDR2 SYGVKD. With 7 bases removed from V and 4 bases from J, the gap between germline ends came to 13 bases. The CDR3 contains 13 residues. Each CDR3 protein is one row after TCRdb ran MiXCR on the reads. Found here are roughly 310,000 distinct CDR3 sequences, 17% of them singletons; the top ten hold approximately 12%. Sequencing input: PBMCs. This receptor was taken from a human donor in good health (CMV status not recorded). Some clones in this sample may be carry-over from other donors' samples. This chain links TRBV10-3 with TRBJ2-5, with D tentatively TRBD1 (6 bases). The CDR3 loop is CAITETGTETQYF. CDR3 sequence (DNA): TGTGCCATCACCGAAACAGGGACAGAGACCCAGTACTTC.